This record concerns one TCR beta chain sequence. No antigen is known for it. At one end, the junction sequence differs from germline, possibly due to a read error. Germline loops: CDR1 SGHDT, CDR2 YYEEEE. This CDR3 has 16 residues. Study conclusions and caveats: Tumor memory CD4+ T cell TCR gene usage clustered with blood and lymph node memory CD4+ cells and lymph node naive CD4+ cells.

Constant-region reverse primers amplified full-length variable regions, followed by semi-nested Nested Universal Primer A PCR. TCRdb re-analysed the 5' RACE reads in MiXCR, keeping a single row per CDR3 protein. Of 9,500 to 13,000 distinct CDR3 sequences detected, around 52% appear once; the ten largest clones hold around 12%. This chain joins TRBV5-6 and TRBJ1-1, with TRBD1 identical over 7 bases. The sequence was collected from a female donor with breast cancer. Sequenced: tumor-infiltrating naive CD4+ T cells sorted from the breast tumor. Indicated subset: naive CD4+ T cells, CD4+CD45RA+CD25-. The DNA of the CDR3 is TGTGCCAGCAGCCAGGAGGTTGACAGGGTTAACACTGAAGCTTCCTTT. Encoded protein: CASSQEVDRVNTEASF.